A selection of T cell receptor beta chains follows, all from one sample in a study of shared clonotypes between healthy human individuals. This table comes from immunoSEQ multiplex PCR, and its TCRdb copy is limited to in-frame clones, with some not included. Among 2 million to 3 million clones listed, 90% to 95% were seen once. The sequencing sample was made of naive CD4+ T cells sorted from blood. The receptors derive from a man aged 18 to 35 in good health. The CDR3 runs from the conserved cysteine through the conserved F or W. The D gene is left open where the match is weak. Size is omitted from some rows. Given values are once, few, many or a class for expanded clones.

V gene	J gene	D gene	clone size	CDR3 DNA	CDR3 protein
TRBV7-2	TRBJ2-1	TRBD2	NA	TGTGCCAGCAGCTCGGGACTAGCGGGAGGGTCCTTTTACAATGAGCAGTTCTTC	CASSSGLAGGSFYNEQFF
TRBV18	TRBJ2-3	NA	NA	TGTGCCAGCTCAGCACTTACAGATACGCAGTATTTT	CASSALTDTQYF
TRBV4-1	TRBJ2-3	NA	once	TGCGCCAGCAGCCAAGGGGTGGGCCTCCGCACAGATACGCAGTATTTT	CASSQGVGLRTDTQYF
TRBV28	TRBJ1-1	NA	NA	TGTGCCAGCAGTCCATCTGCGGGCGGGAACACTGAAGCTTTCTTT	CASSPSAGGNTEAFF
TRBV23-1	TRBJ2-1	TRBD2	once	TGCGCCAGCGAATACAGCCCGGGACTAGCGTGCAATGAGCAGTTCTTC	CASEYSPGLACNEQFF
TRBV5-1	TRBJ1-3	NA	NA	TGCGCCAGCAGCTTGGAGGGTAACTCTGGAAACACCATATATTTT	CASSLEGNSGNTIYF
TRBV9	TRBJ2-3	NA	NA	TGTGCCAGCAGCGTAGAGGCTAGCCGCACAGATACGCAGTATTTT	CASSVEASRTDTQYF
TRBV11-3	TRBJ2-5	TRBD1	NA	TGTGCCAGCAGCTTAGATCGGGACAGGGGAATACAAGAGACCCAGTACTTC	CASSLDRDRGIQETQYF
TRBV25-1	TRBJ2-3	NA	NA	TGTGCCAGCAGCCAGGTTCAGCGGAAAACAGATACGCAGTATTTT	CASSQVQRKTDTQYF
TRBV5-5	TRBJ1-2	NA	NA	TGTGCCAGCACCCGTGACAGTGGAGCTAACTATGGCTACACCTTC	CASTRDSGANYGYTF
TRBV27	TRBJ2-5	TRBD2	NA	TGTGCCAGCAGTCCGCCGGGACTAGCGGGAGGGCCCGCCCAGGAGACCCAGTACTTC	CASSPPGLAGGPAQETQYF
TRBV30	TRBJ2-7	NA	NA	TGTGCCTGGAGTGTACTATTTTTCGGTGTTGCCTACGAGCAGTACTTC	CAWSVLFFGVAYEQYF
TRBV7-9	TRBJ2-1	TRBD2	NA	TGTGCCAGCAGCCCTCCCCATCCCCCCACGGGAGGGCGGAATGAGCAGTTCTTC	CASSPPHPPTGGRNEQFF
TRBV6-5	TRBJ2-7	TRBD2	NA	TGTGCCAGCAGTTACTCGATTGGAGCGGGGGGCTACGAGCAGTACTTC	CASSYSIGAGGYEQYF
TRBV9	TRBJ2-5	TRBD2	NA	TGTGCCAGCACCCGATCGGGGGGTAACCAAGAGACCCAGTACTTC	CASTRSGGNQETQYF
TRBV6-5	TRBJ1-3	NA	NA	TGTGCCAGCAGTTACGGAGGGTTCTCTGGAAACACCATATATTTT	CASSYGGFSGNTIYF
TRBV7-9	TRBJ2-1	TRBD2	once	TGTGCCAGCAGCCTAGGGGCTAGCGGGAGGGCACACGGGAATGAGCAGTTCTTC	CASSLGASGRAHGNEQFF
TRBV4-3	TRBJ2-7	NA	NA	TGCGCCAGCAGCCAAGGGCAGGGGGGACTCGTGGGCGAGCAGTACTTC	CASSQGQGGLVGEQYF
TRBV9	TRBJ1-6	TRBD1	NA	TGTGCCAGCAGCACCCGACAGGGAACCGCGAGGCCCCTCCACTTT	CASSTRQGTARPLHF
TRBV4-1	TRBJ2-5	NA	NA	TGCGCCAGCAGCCGGTTAGAGACTAGCCAAGAGACCCAGTACTTC	CASSRLETSQETQYF
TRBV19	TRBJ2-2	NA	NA	TGTGCCAGTACCCCAACATACCCCGGGGAGCTGTTTTTT	CASTPTYPGELFF
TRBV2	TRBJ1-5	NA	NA	TGTGCCGGTCGGGCAGGCCCTAATCAGCCCCAGCATTTT	CAGRAGPNQPQHF
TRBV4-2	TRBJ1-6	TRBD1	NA	TGTGCCAGCAGCGCCGGACAGGATAATTCACCCCTCCACTTT	CASSAGQDNSPLHF
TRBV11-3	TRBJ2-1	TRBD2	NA	TGTGCCAGCAGCTTGGGGCGGGAGAGGTACAATGAGCAGTTCTTC	CASSLGRERYNEQFF
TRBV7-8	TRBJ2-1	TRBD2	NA	TGTGCCAGCAGCTTAGTTGGTAGCGGGAGGGCGAACAATGAGCAGTTCTTC	CASSLVGSGRANNEQFF
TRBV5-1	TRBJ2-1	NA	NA	TGCGCCAGCAGCTTGGGCCCGGGGGACTACAATGAGCAGTTCTTC	CASSLGPGDYNEQFF
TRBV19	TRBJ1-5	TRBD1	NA	TGTGCCAGTAGGACAGGGATGAGCAATCAGCCCCAGCATTTT	CASRTGMSNQPQHF
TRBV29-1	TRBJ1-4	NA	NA	TGCAGCCTCCCCTCAACTAATGAAAAACTGTTTTTT	CSLPSTNEKLFF
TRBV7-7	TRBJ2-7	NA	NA	TGTGCTAGCAGCTTAGACAGAACGGGGGAGCAGTACTTC	CASSLDRTGEQYF
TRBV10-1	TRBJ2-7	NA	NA	TGCGCCAGCAGTGACGGGGGACGACCCTACGAGCAGTACTTC	CASSDGGRPYEQYF
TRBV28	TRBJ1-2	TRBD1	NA	TGTGCCAGCGGATCAGGGGGACTGAATTATGGCTACACCTTC	CASGSGGLNYGYTF
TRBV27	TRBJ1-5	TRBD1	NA	TGTGCCAGCAGTTTTGGACAGGGCGGGCAGCCCCAGCATTTT	CASSFGQGGQPQHF
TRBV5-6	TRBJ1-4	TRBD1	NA	TGTGCCAGCAGCGGACAGGGGGTAAAACTGTTTTTT	CASSGQGVKLFF
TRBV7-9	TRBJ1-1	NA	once	TGTGCCAGCAGCTTAACGGCGGTGAACACTGAAGCTTTCTTT	CASSLTAVNTEAFF
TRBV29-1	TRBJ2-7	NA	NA	TGCAGCGTAGGGGACGACCACGAGCAGTACTTC	CSVGDDHEQYF
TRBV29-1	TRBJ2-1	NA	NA	TGCAGCGTTGAGCGGGCCCGGGGTGGTTCCTACAATGAGCAGTTCTTC	CSVERARGGSYNEQFF
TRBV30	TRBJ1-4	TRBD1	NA	TGTGCCTGGAGTGCGACAGGGGGTAATGAAAAACTGTTTTTT	CAWSATGGNEKLFF
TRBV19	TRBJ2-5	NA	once	TGTGCCAGTAGTATAATGGGGGGCCGAGAGACCCAGTACTTC	CASSIMGGRETQYF
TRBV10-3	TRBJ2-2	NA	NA	TGTGCCATCAGTGAGTTAGCTAGCGCTGACGGGGAGCTGTTTTTT	CAISELASADGELFF
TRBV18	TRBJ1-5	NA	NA	TGTGCCAGCTCACCGGATAGTAGCAATCAGCCCCAGCATTTT	CASSPDSSNQPQHF
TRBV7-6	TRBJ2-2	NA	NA	TGTGCCAGCAGCCTCCGCCTCATGAACACCGGGGAGCTGTTTTTT	CASSLRLMNTGELFF
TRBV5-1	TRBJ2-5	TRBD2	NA	TGCGCCAGCAGCCAAACCGCCGGGACTAGCGGACAAGAGACCCAGTACTTC	CASSQTAGTSGQETQYF
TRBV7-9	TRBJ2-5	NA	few	TGTGCCAGCAGCTTCCAAGAGACCCAGTACTTC	CASSFQETQYF
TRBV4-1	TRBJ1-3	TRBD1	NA	TGCGCCAGCAGCCAAGATAGACCGGGACAGGGACTTCGCTCTGGAAACACCATATATTTT	CASSQDRPGQGLRSGNTIYF
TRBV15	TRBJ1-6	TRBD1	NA	TGTGCCACCAGCAAATCGGACAGGGGGCAATTTAGTTCACCCCTCCACTTT	CATSKSDRGQFSSPLHF
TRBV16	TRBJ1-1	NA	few	TGTGCCAGCCATCAAAATGCGGTAAACACTGAAGCTTTCTTT	CASHQNAVNTEAFF
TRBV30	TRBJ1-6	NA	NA	TGTGCCTGGAAACGGACGGGGGGGCAGTCACCCCTCCACTTT	CAWKRTGGQSPLHF
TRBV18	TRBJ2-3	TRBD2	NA	TGTGCCAGCTCATCCCAGGGAGGGGATACGCAGTATTTT	CASSSQGGDTQYF
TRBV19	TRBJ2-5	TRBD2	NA	TGTGCCAGTAGTATGGGGGCTAGCGGGACGAGGGAGACCCAGTACTTC	CASSMGASGTRETQYF
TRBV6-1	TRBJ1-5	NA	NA	TGTGCCAGCAGTGTCTTTAACAATCAGCCCCAGCATTTT	CASSVFNNQPQHF
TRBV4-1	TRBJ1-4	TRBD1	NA	TGCGCCAGCAGCCGTACCGGGACAGGGTATGAAAAACTGTTTTTT	CASSRTGTGYEKLFF
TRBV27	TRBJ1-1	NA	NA	TGTGCCAGCAGGACCTTTCGGGTGACGACTGAAGCTTTCTTT	CASRTFRVTTEAFF
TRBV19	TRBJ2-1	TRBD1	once	TGTGCCAGTAGCTGGGACAGGGTCTCGGGCGAGCAGTTCTTC	CASSWDRVSGEQFF
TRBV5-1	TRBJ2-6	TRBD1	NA	TGCGCCAGCGGACAGGGTGGCTCTGGGGCCAACGTCCTGACTTTC	CASGQGGSGANVLTF
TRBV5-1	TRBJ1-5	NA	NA	TGCGCCAGCAGCTTGGTAGAGGGGAGATTGAATCAGCCCCAGCATTTT	CASSLVEGRLNQPQHF
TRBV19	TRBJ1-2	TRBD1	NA	TGTGCCAGTAGCATAGAGACAGGGGAGTATGGCTACACCTTC	CASSIETGEYGYTF
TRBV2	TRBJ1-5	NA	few	TGTGCCAGCAGTGAAGGAGCGAGGGGCCCGTCTAGGCAGCCCCAGCATTTT	CASSEGARGPSRQPQHF
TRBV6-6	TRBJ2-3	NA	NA	TGTGCCAGCAGTTCGTCGACCTTGGGCACAGATACGCAGTATTTT	CASSSSTLGTDTQYF
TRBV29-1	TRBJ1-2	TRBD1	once	TGCAGCGTTGACCAACAGGGGGCGAATGGCTACACCTTC	CSVDQQGANGYTF